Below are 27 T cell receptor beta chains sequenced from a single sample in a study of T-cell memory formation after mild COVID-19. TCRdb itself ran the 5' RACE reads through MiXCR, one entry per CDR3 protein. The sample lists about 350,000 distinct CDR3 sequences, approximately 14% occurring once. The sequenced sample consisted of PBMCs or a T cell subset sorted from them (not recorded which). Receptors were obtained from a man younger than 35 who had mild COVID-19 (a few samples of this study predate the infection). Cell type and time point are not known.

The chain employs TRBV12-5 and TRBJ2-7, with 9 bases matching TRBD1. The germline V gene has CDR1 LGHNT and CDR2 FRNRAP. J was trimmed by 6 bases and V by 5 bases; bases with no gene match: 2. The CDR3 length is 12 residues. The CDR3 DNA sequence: TGTGCTAGTGGTGACAGGGGGGTCGAGCAGTACTTC. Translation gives CASGDRGVEQYF.

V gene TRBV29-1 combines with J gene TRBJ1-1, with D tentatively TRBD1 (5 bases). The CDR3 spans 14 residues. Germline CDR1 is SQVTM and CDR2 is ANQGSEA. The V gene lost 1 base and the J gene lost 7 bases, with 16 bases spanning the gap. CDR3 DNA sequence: TGCAGCGTTGAAGTCCCAGGCAGGGTGGGTGAAGCTTTCTTT. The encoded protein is CSVEVPGRVGEAFF.

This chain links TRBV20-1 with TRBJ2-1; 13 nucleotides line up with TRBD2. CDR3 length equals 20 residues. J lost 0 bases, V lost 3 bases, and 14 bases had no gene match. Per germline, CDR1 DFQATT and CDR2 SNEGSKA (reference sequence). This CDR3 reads CSASRPGGLAGSHSYNEQFF. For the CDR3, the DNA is TGCAGTGCTAGTCGACCAGGGGGACTAGCGGGGTCCCACTCCTACAATGAGCAGTTCTTC.

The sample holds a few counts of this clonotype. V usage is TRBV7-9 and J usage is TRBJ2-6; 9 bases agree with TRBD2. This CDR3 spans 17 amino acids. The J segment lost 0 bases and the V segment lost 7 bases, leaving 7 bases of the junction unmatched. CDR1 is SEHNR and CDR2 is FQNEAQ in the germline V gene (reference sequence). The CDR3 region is CASNQSGGSSGANVLTF. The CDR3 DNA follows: TGTGCCAGCAACCAGAGCGGGGGGAGCTCTGGGGCCAACGTCCTGACTTTC.

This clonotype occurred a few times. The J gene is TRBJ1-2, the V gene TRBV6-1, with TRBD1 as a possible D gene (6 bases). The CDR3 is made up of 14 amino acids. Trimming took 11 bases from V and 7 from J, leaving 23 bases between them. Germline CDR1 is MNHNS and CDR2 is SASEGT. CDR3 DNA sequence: TGTGCCGGCACCTCAAGGGGGAGTTTGTTTGGCTACACCTTC. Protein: CAGTSRGSLFGYTF.

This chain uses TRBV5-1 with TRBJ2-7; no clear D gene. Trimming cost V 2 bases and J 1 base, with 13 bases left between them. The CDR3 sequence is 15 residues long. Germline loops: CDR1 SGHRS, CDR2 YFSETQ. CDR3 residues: CASSLSPAESYEQYV. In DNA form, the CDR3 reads TGCGCCAGCAGCTTATCCCCTGCAGAGTCCTACGAGCAGTACGTC.

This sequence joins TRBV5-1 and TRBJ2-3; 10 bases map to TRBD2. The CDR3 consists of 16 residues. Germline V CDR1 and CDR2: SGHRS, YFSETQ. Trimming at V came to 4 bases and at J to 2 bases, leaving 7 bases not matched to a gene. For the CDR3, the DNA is TGCGCCAGCAGCCTTTATGGGACTAGCGACACAGATACGCAGTATTTT. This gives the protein CASSLYGTSDTDTQYF.

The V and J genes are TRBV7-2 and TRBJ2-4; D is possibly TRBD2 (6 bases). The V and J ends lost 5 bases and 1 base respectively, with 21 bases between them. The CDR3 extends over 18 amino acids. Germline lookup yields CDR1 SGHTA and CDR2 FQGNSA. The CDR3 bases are TGTGCCAGCAGCCCGAGAGGGCTTGGAGGGGTCGCCAAAAACATTCAGTACTTC. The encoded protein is CASSPRGLGGVAKNIQYF.

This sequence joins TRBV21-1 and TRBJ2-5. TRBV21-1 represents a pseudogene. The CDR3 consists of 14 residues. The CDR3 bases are TGTGCCAGCAGCAAATCAGATTTCCAAGAGACCCAGTACTTC. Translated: CASSKSDFQETQYF.

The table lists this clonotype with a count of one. Written as DNA, the CDR3 is TGTGCCAGTAGTATAGATCTGTGGGGGACAGATACGCAGTATTTT. It codes for CASSIDLWGTDTQYF. The rearrangement links TRBV19 to TRBJ2-3; D is tentatively TRBD1 or TRBD2 (5 bases each). Trimming removed 0 bases from V and 3 bases from J, with 10 bases in between. CDR1 LNHDA and CDR2 SQIVND come from the germline V gene (reference sequence). The CDR3 is 15 residues long.

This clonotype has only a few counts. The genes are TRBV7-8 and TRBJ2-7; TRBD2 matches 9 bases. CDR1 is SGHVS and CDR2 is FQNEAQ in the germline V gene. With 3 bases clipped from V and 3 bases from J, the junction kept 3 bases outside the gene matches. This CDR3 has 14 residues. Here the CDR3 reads CASSFLTSGYEQYV. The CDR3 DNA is TGTGCCAGCAGCTTTTTGACTAGCGGCTACGAGCAGTACGTC.

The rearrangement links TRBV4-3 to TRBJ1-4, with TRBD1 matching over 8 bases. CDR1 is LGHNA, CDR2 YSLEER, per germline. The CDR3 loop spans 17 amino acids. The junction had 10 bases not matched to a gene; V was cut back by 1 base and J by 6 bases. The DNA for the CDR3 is TGCGCCAGCAGCCAAGTTAGTAGGACAGGGTGGGATGAAAAACTGTTTTTT. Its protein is CASSQVSRTGWDEKLFF.

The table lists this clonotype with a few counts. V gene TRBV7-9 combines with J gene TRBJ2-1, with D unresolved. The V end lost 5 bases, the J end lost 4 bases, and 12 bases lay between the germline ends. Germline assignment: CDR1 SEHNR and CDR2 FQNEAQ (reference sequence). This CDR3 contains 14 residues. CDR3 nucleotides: TGTGCCAGCAGCCCACCCGGGCAATACAATGAGCAGTTCTTC. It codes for CASSPPGQYNEQFF.

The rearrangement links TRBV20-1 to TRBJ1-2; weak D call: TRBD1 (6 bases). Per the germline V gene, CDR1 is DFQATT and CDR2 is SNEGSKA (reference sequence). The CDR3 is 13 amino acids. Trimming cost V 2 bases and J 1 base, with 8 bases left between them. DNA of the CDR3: TGCAGTGCTAGATACAGGGTTAACTATGGCTACACCTTC. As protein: CSARYRVNYGYTF.

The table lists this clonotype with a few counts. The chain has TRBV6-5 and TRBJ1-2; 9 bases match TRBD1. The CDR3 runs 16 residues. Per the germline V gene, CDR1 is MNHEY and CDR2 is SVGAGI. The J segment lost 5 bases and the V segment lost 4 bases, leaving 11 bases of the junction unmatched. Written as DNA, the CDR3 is TGTGCCAGCAGTTCCGACGAACAGGGGGCTAGGTATGGCTACACCTTC. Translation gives CASSSDEQGARYGYTF.

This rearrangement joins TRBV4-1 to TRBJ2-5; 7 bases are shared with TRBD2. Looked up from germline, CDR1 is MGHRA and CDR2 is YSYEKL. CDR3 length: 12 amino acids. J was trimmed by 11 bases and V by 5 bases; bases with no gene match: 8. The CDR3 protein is CASSTMGGFQYF. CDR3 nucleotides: TGCGCCAGCAGCACAATGGGGGGGTTTCAGTACTTC.

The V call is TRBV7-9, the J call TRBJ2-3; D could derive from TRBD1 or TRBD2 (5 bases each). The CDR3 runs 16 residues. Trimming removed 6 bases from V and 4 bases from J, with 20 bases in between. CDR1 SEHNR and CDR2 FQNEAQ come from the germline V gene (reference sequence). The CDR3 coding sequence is TGTGCCAGCAGGTCGACCGGGACGATAACCCCAGATACGCAGTATTTT. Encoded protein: CASRSTGTITPDTQYF.

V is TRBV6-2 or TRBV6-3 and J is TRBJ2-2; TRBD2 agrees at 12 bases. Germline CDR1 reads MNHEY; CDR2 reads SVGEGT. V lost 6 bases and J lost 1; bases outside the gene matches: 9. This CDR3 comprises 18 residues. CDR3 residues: CASRQTSGLAGNTGELFF. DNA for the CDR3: TGTGCCAGCAGACAAACTTCGGGACTAGCGGGGAACACCGGGGAGCTGTTTTTT.

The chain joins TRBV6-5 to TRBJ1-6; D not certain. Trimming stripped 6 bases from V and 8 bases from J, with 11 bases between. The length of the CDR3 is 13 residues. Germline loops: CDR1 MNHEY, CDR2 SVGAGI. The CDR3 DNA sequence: TGTGCCAGCAGAAGGACCGGGGATTCACCCCTCCACTTT. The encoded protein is CASRRTGDSPLHF.

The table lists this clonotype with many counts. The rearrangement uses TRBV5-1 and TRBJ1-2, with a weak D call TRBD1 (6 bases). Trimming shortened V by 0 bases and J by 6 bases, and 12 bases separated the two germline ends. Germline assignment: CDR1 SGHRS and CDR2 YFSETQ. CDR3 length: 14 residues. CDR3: CASSLDTGSDGYTF. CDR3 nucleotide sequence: TGCGCCAGCAGCTTGGATACAGGGTCCGATGGCTACACCTTC.

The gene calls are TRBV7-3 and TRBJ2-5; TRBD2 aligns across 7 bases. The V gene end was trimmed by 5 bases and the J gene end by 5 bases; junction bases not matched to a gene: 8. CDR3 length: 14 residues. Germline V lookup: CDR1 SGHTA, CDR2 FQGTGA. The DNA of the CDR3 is TGTGCCAGCAGCCCGGGGGGATCGTGGGAGACCCAGTACTTC. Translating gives CASSPGGSWETQYF. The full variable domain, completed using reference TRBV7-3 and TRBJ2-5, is GAGVSQTPSNKVTEKGKYVELRCDPISGHTALYWYRQSLGQGPEFLIYFQGTGAADDSGLPNDRFFAVRPEGSVSTLKIQRTERGDSAVYLCASSPGGSWETQYFGPGTRLLVL.

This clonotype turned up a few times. CDR3 DNA sequence: TGTGCCAGCAGCTGGGGGGAAACGATACCGTACAATGAGCAGTTCTTC. It encodes CASSWGETIPYNEQFF. The V call is TRBV7-9, the J call TRBJ2-1, with D maybe TRBD2 (6 bases). This CDR3 is 16 amino acids long. Trimming pared 4 bases from V and 4 bases from J, leaving 17 bases between. Germline values: CDR1 SEHNR, CDR2 FQNEAQ (reference sequence).

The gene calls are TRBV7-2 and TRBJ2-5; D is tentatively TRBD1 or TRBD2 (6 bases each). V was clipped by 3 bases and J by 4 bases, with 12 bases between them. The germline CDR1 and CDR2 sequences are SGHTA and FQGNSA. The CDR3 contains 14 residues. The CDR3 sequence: CASSFGRGRETQYF. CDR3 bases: TGTGCCAGCAGCTTCGGCCGGGGGCGAGAGACCCAGTACTTC.

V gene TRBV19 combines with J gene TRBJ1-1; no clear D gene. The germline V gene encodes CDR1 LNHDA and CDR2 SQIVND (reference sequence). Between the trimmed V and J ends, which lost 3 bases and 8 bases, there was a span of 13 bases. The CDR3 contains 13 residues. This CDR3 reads CASSIRSGIEAFF. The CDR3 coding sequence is TGTGCCAGTAGTATCAGGTCGGGCATCGAAGCTTTCTTT.

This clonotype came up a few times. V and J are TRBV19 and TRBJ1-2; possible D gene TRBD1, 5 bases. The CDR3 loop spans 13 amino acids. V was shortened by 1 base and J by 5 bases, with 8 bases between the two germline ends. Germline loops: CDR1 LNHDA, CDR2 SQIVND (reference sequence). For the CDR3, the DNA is TGTGCCAGTAGTATAGGCAGGGCGTATGGCTACACCTTC. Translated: CASSIGRAYGYTF.

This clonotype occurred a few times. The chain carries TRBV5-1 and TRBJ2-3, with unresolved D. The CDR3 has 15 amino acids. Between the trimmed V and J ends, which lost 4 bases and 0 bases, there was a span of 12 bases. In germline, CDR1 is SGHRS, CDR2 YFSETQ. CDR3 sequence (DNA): TGCGCCAGCAGCGCCGCTCGGACGAGCACAGATACGCAGTATTTT. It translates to CASSAARTSTDTQYF.

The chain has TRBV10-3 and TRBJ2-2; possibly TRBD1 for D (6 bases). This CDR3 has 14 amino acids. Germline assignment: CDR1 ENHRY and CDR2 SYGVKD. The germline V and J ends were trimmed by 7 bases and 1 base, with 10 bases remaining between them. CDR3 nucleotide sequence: TGTGCCATCACCCGACAGGAGAACACCGGGGAGCTGTTTTTT. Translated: CAITRQENTGELFF.